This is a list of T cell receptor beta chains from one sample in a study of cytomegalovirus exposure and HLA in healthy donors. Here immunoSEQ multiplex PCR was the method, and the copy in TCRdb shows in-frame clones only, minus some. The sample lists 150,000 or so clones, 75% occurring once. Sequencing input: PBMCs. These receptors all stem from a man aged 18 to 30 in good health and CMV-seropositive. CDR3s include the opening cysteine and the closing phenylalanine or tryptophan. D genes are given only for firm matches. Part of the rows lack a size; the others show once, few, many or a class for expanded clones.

TGTGCCACCAGCAACCTCGTTAGCATAAAGTACGAGCAGTACTTC CATSNLVSIKYEQYF TRBV15 . . TRBJ2-7
TGTGCCATTTTCAGCGGGAGGGCTGACAATGAGCAGTTCTTC CAIFSGRADNEQFF TRBV2 . TRBD2 TRBJ2-1
TGTGCCAGCAGCCCCGGGACAGGGGTGACGAGAGCAGATACGCAGTATTTT CASSPGTGVTRADTQYF TRBV7-9 . TRBD1 TRBJ2-3
TGTGCCAGCAGGGAGAGGACAGAACATTACAATGAGCAGTTCTTC CASRERTEHYNEQFF TRBV6-5 . . TRBJ2-1
TGTGCCAGCAGCTTAGGTCGTTGGACTAGCGGGAGTATACCGGATACGCAGTATTTT CASSLGRWTSGSIPDTQYF TRBV7-9 . TRBD2 TRBJ2-3
TGTGCCAGCAGTCCTAGCCCCTACGAGCAGTACTTC CASSPSPYEQYF TRBV25-1 . . TRBJ2-7
TGCAGCGGGGGACAGACGAACACTGAAGCTTTCTTT CSGGQTNTEAFF TRBV29-1 . TRBD1 TRBJ1-1
TGTGCCAGTAGCTCTCACTCAGATACGCAGTATTTT CASSSHSDTQYF TRBV19 . . TRBJ2-3
TGTGCCAGCAGCCCTGTAACCGGGACAGGATTTCACGAGCAGTACTTT CASSPVTGTGFHEQYF TRBV9 . TRBD1 TRBJ2-7
TGTGCCAGCAGCTTAGCGGGAGGGCCTCAGGGTGAGCAGTTCTTC CASSLAGGPQGEQFF TRBV7-9 few TRBD2 TRBJ2-1
TGTGCCAGCAGTTTCCGGGGGGACGGTCAGCCCCAGCATTTT CASSFRGDGQPQHF TRBV28 . . TRBJ1-5
TGTGCCAGCTCACCATCTTTACAGGGGCTAAGCTCCTACGAGCAGTACTTC CASSPSLQGLSSYEQYF TRBV18 few TRBD1 TRBJ2-7
TGTGCCAGCTTTAACTCTGGAAACACCATATATTTT CASFNSGNTIYF TRBV28 . . TRBJ1-3
TGTGCCAGCAGTTCCCGGGACAGGGGAACCACTGAAGCTTTCTTT CASSSRDRGTTEAFF TRBV27 . TRBD1 TRBJ1-1
TGCGCCAGCAGCTTGATGCTAGCGGGAGCCTACAATGAGCAGTTCTTC CASSLMLAGAYNEQFF TRBV5-1 few TRBD2 TRBJ2-1
TGTGCCAGCTCACCACAGACAGGGTGGCGAGATACGCAGTATTTT CASSPQTGWRDTQYF TRBV18 . TRBD1 TRBJ2-3
TGTGCCGGCAGCCGGACTAGCGGGGCCGCCTACGAGCAGTACTTC CAGSRTSGAAYEQYF TRBV14 . TRBD2 TRBJ2-7
TGTGCCAGTATTACTCGGACCGGGACAGGGAGCACAGATACGCAGTATTTT CASITRTGTGSTDTQYF TRBV2 . TRBD1 TRBJ2-3
TGCGCCAGCAGCAAAGACGCCGGGGTTAGCTACACCTTC CASSKDAGVSYTF TRBV5-1 . . TRBJ1-2
TGTGCCAGCAGCAACAACGGGACACGTGCCCATGGCTACACCTTC CASSNNGTRAHGYTF TRBV21-1 . . TRBJ1-2
TGTGCCAGCAGCGCGGGGTTGAACAATGAGCAGTTCTTC CASSAGLNNEQFF TRBV7-9 . . TRBJ2-1
TGTGCCAGCAGCTTAGAGGACTCCCGACCCTGGAATGAGCAGTTCTTC CASSLEDSRPWNEQFF TRBV13 . . TRBJ2-1
TGTGCCAGCAGCTCGACAGTAAACCAAGAGACCCAGTACTTC CASSSTVNQETQYF TRBV7-9 . . TRBJ2-5
TGTGCCAGCAGCTGGAACACTGAAGCTTTCTTT CASSWNTEAFF TRBV28 . . TRBJ1-1
TGTGCCAGCAGCTTAGTGAGCACCATGAACACTGAAGCTTTCTTT CASSLVSTMNTEAFF TRBV7-9 . . TRBJ1-1
TGTGCCAGCAGCCATCAACAGGGAACTAACTATGGCTACACCTTC CASSHQQGTNYGYTF TRBV14 . . TRBJ1-2
TGTGCCAGCAGCGCAGAAGGGGTAGTCAATCAGCCCCAGCATTTT CASSAEGVVNQPQHF TRBV9 few . TRBJ1-5
TGTGCCAGCAGCGCGGGACAAACAGGGGGCGGTGAAAAACTGTTTTTT CASSAGQTGGGEKLFF TRBV11-2 . TRBD1 TRBJ1-4
TGCGCCAGCAGCCCCTCGGGCGGACAGGGGACAGATACGCAGTATTTT CASSPSGGQGTDTQYF TRBV4-1 . TRBD1 TRBJ2-3
TGTGCCAGCCGCGGACTAGCGAGCTACAATGAGCAGTTCTTC CASRGLASYNEQFF TRBV7-9 . TRBD2 TRBJ2-1
TGTGCCAGCTCACCGGGACTAGCGGCACCCTACGAGCAGTACTTC CASSPGLAAPYEQYF TRBV18 . TRBD2 TRBJ2-7
TGTGCCAGCAGTTGGGACAGGGGCTCCACTAAGTACTTC CASSWDRGSTKYF TRBV27 . TRBD1 TRBJ2-5
TGTGCCAGCAACTCGCTAGGGAGGGTTGGCTACACCTTC CASNSLGRVGYTF TRBV28 few . TRBJ1-2
TGTGCCAGCAGCCTTTCGGTGGACGAGCAGTACTTC CASSLSVDEQYF TRBV11-2 . . TRBJ2-7
TGTGCCAGCAGCCAAGATGGAGGGATCTACGAGCAGTACTTC CASSQDGGIYEQYF TRBV14 . . TRBJ2-7
TGTGCCAGCAGTTACAGGGGGCGACGCGAGCAGTACTTC CASSYRGRREQYF TRBV28 . TRBD1 TRBJ2-7
TGTGCCAGCTCACGGGACAGGGTGAACACTGAAGCTTTCTTT CASSRDRVNTEAFF TRBV18 few TRBD1 TRBJ1-1
TGTGCCAGTTTAAGGTACAGTGAGCAGTTCTTC CASLRYSEQFF TRBV6-1 . . TRBJ2-1
TGCGCCAGCAGCTCCCTTGGAGCGGGAGGGCCAGATACGCAGTATTTT CASSSLGAGGPDTQYF TRBV5-1 once TRBD2 TRBJ2-3
TGTGCCAGCGGAAGACAGGGGCGACAGTACTTC CASGRQGRQYF TRBV25-1 . TRBD1 TRBJ2-5
TGTGCCAGCAGCTCAGAAGTTCAAACAGGAGCGAATGGCTACACCTTC CASSSEVQTGANGYTF TRBV7-9 . . TRBJ1-2
TGTGCCAGCACCCCGGACAGGGGCGGGGGCTACACCTTC CASTPDRGGGYTF TRBV7-9 . TRBD1 TRBJ1-2
TGTGCCAGCAGTTCCGCCGGGACAGGCAACTCCTACGAGCAGTACTTC CASSSAGTGNSYEQYF TRBV6-9 few TRBD1 TRBJ2-7
TGTGCCAGCAGCTCCTTTACTTGGGCTCCGCGGGACACTGAAGCTTTCTTT CASSSFTWAPRDTEAFF TRBV7-9 . . TRBJ1-1
TGTGCCAGCAGCTCTCTAGCAGATGGCACAGATACGCAGTATTTT CASSSLADGTDTQYF TRBV5-4 . . TRBJ2-3
TGTGCCACCAGCAGAGGGGTCGTCGGGAGCTGGCCCTACGAGCAGTACTTC CATSRGVVGSWPYEQYF TRBV15 . . TRBJ2-7
TGTGCCAGCAGTGAAGCGGGGCTGGTCCCCATCGATAGCACAGATACGCAGTATTTT CASSEAGLVPIDSTDTQYF TRBV2 . . TRBJ2-3